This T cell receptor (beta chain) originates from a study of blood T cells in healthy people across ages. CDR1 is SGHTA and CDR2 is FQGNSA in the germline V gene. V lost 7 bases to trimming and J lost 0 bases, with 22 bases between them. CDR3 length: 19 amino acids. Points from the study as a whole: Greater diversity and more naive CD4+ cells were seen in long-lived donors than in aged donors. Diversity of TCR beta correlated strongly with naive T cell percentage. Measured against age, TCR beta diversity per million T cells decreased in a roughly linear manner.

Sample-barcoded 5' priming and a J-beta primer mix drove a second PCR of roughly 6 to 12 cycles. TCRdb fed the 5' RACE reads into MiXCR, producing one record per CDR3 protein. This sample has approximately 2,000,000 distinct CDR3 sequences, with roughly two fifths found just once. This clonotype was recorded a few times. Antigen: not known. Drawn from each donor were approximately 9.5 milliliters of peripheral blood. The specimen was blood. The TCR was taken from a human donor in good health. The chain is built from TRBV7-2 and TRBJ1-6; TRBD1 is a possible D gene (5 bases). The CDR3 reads CASTLRPQGGNSYNSPLHF. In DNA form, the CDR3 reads TGTGCCAGCACCCTCAGACCCCAGGGCGGAAACTCCTATAATTCACCCCTCCACTTT.